Sequencing of this TCR beta chain was carried out in a study of T cell responses to AZD1222 COVID-19 vaccine. General study findings and limits: Spike-spanning, vaccine-associated CD4 TCRs were dominant at 160-218 and 743-854.

Regarding this clone: Its antigen is as yet unknown.

The CDR3 consists of 14 residues. Germline V gene sequence: CDR1 SGDLS, CDR2 YYNGEE. V lost 0 bases and J lost 5, with 10 bases in between. TCRdb's copy holds only in-frame clones and misses some; the assay was immunoSEQ multiplex PCR. The table includes about 130,000 clones, around nine tenths detected once. This sequence originates from an adult who received the AZD1222 COVID-19 vaccine. The rearrangement joins TRBV9 to TRBJ2-3, with D perhaps matching TRBD2 (7 bases). The material sequenced was peripheral blood, taken 28 days after the second AZD1222 dose. CDR3 DNA sequence: TGTGCCAGCAGCGTAGCAGGGGAGGGAGATACGCAGTATTTT. Translated, it gives CASSVAGEGDTQYF.